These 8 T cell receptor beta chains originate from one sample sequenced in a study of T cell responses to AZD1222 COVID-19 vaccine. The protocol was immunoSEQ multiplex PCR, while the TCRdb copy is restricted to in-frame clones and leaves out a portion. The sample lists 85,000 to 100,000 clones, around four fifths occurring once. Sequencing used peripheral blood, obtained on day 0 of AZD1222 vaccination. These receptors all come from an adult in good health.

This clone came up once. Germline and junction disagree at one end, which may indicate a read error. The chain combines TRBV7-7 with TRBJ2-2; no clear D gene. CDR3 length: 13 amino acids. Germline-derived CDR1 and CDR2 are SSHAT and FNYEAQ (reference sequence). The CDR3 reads CASSFCVAGELFF. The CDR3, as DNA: TGTGCTAGCAGCTTCTGCGTAGCCGGGGAGCTGTTTTTT.

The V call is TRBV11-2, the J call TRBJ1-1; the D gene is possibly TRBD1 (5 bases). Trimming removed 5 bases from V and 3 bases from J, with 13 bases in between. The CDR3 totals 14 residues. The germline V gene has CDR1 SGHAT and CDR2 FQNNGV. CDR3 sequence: CASSQAPRDTEAFF. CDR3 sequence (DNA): TGTGCCAGCAGCCAAGCGCCCAGGGACACTGAAGCTTTCTTT.

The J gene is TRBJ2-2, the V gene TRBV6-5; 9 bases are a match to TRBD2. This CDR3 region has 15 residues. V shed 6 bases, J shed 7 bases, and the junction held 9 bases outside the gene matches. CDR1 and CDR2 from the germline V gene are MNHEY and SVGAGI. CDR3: CASRMTRGRGGELFF. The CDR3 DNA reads TGTGCCAGCAGGATGACTCGCGGGAGGGGCGGGGAGCTGTTTTTT.

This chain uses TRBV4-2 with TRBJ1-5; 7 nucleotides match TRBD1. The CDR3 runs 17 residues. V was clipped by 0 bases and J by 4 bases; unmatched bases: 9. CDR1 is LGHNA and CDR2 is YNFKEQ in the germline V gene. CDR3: CASSQERSGTDNQPQHF. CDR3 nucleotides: TGTGCCAGCAGCCAAGAACGATCCGGGACAGATAATCAGCCCCAGCATTTT.

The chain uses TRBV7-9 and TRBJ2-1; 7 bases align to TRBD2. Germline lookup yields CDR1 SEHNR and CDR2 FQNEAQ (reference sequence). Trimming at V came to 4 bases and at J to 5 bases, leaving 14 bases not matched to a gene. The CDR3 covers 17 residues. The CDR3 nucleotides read TGTGCCAGCAGCTCTCGTGTGACGGGAGGAAGGGACAATGAGCAGTTCTTC. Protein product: CASSSRVTGGRDNEQFF.

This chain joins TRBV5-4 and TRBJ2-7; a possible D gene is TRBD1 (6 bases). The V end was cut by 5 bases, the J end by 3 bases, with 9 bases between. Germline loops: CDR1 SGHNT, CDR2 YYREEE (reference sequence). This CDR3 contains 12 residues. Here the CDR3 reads CASSRTDYEQYF. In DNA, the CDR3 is TGTGCCAGCAGTCGGACAGACTACGAGCAGTACTTC.

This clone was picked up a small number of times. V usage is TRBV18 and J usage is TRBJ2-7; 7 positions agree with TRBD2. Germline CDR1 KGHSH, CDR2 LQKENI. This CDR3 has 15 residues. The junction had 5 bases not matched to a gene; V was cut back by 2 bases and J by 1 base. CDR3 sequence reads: CASSPGTGLSYEQYF. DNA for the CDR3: TGTGCCAGCTCACCAGGGACGGGACTATCCTACGAGCAGTACTTC.

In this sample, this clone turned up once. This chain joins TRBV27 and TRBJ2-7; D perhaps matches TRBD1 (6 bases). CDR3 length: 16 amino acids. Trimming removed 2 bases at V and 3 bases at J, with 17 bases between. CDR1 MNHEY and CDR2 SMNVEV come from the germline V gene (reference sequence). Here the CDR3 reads CASSLGGYGEHYEQYF. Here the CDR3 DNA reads TGTGCCAGCAGTTTAGGGGGCTATGGGGAACACTACGAGCAGTACTTC.